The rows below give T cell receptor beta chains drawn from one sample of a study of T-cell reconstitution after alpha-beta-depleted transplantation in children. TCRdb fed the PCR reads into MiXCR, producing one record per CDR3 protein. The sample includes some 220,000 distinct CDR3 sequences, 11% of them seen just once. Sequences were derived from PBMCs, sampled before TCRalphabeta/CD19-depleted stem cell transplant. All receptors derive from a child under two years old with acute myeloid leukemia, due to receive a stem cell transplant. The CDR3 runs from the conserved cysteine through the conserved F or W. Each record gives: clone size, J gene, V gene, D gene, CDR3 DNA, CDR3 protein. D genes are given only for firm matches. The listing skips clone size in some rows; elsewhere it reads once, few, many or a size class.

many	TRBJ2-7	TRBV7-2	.	TGTGCCAGCAGCCCGGGATTATACGAGCAGTACTTC	CASSPGLYEQYF
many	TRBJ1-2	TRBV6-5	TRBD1	TGTGCCAGCAGTTACTCGGCGGGACAGGCCCTCTATGGCTACACCTTC	CASSYSAGQALYGYTF
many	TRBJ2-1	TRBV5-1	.	TGCGCCAGCAGCCCCTCCCCGTGGACGGGTGAGCAGTTCTTC	CASSPSPWTGEQFF
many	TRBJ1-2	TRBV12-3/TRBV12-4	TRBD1	TGTGCCAGCAGTTCCGGGACAGGGCATGGCTACACCTTC	CASSSGTGHGYTF
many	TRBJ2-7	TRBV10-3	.	TGTGCCATCAGGGGGGGGACAGGCGACTTAAGCTCCTACGAGCAGTACTTC	CAIRGGTGDLSSYEQYF
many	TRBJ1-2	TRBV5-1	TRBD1	TGCGCCAGCAGCTACTCGACGGGACAGGGAAAGTATGGCTACACCTTC	CASSYSTGQGKYGYTF
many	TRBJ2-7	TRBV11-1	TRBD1	TGTGCCAGCAGCCCGGGACAGCTCTCACACGGGCAGTACTTC	CASSPGQLSHGQYF
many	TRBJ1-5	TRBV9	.	TGTGCCAGCAGCCGGGACACCGGGAATCAGCCCCAGCATTTT	CASSRDTGNQPQHF
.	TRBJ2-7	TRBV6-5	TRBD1	TGTGCCAGCAGTTACAGGGACAGGGGGCTGTACGAGCAGTACTTC	CASSYRDRGLYEQYF
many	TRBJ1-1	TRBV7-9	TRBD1	TGTGCCAGCAGCCAGCTAGGACAGGGGACTGAAGCTTTCTTT	CASSQLGQGTEAFF
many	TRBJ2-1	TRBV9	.	TGTGCCAGCAGCGTAGAACCACTTCTTTACAATGAGCAGTTCTTC	CASSVEPLLYNEQFF
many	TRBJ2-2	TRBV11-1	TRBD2	TGTGCCAGCAGCCCTAAGCTCCGACTAGCGGGGATCACCGGGGAGCTGTTTTTT	CASSPKLRLAGITGELFF
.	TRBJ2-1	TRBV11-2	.	TGTACCAGCAGCTCCGCCAGACTCTACAATGAGCAGTTCTTC	CTSSSARLYNEQFF
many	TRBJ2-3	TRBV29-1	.	TGCAGCGTTGTCGTCGGCACAGATACGCAGTATTTT	CSVVVGTDTQYF
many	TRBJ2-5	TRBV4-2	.	TGTGCCAGCAGCCAAGGTCCCTCCAGGGGTGCGGTAGAGACCCAGTACTTC	CASSQGPSRGAVETQYF
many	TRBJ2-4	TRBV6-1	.	TGTGCCAGCACCAAGGGGCGGCCTCTAGCCAAAAACATTCAGTACTTC	CASTKGRPLAKNIQYF
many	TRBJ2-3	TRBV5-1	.	TGCGCCAGCAGCAACGTAGCAGATACGCAGTATTTT	CASSNVADTQYF
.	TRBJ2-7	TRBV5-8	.	TGTGCCAGCAGCCCCAGGCTGGGCCGGGACGAGCAGTACTTC	CASSPRLGRDEQYF
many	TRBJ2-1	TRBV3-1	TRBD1	TGTGCCAGCAGCCCTGGGGTTGGACAGGGGGCGCCTGAGCAGTTCTTC	CASSPGVGQGAPEQFF
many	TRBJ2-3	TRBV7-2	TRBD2	TGTGCCAGCAGCCGTCGACTAGCGGCCCGCACAGATACGCAGTATTTT	CASSRRLAARTDTQYF
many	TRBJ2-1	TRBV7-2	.	TGTGCCAGCAGCCTGGTTTCCTACAATGAGCAGTTCTTC	CASSLVSYNEQFF
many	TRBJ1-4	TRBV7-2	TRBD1	TGTGCCAGCAGCCGACAGGGGAGTGGTGAAAAACTGTTTTTT	CASSRQGSGEKLFF